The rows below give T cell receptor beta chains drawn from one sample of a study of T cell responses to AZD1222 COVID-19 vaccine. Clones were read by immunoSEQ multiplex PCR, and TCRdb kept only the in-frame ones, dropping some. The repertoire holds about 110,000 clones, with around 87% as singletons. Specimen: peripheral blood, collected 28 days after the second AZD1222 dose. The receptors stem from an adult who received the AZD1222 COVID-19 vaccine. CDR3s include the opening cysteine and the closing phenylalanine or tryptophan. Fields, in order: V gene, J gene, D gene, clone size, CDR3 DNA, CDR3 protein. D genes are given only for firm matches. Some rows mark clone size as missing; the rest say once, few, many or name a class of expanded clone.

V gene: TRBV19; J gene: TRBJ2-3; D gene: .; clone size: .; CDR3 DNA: TGTGCCAGTAGTAGCGAAGGCCCTAGCACAGATACGCAGTATTTT; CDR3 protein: CASSSEGPSTDTQYF
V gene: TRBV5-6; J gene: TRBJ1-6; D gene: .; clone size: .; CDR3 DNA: TGTGCCAGCAGCTCCGGACAGAAAAACGTCTATAATTCACCCCTCCACTTT; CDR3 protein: CASSSGQKNVYNSPLHF
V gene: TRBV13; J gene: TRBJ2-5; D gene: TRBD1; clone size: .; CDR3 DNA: TGTGCCAGCAGCTTAGGCAGCGGACAGGTGCAGACCCAGTACTTC; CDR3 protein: CASSLGSGQVQTQYF
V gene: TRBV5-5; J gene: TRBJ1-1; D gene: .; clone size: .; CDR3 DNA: TGTGCCAGCAGCTTGGGGGGCCGTGGGACTGAAGCTTTCTTT; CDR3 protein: CASSLGGRGTEAFF
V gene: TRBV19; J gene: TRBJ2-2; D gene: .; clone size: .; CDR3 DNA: TGTGCCAGTCCGGGGCCCGGGACCGGGGAGCTGTTTTTT; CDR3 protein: CASPGPGTGELFF
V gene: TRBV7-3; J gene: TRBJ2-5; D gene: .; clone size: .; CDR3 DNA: TGTGCCAGCAGCTTAAAGCCGTACCAAGAGACCCAGTACTTC; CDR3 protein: CASSLKPYQETQYF
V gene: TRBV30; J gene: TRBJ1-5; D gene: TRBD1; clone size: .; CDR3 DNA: TGTGCCTGGAGTTTCCCGGGACAGTTAAATCAGCCCCAGCATTTT; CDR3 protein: CAWSFPGQLNQPQHF
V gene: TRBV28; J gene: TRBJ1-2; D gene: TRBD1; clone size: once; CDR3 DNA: TGTGCCAGCAGTTTCCCCCCGGGACAGGGGGCTAACTATGGCTACACCTTC; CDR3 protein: CASSFPPGQGANYGYTF
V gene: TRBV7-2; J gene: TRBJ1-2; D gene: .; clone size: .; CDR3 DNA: TGTGCCAGCAGCTTAGCTCGAGAGGGCTACACCTTC; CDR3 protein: CASSLAREGYTF
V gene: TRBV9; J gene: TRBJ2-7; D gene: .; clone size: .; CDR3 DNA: TGTGCCAGCAGCGTAGATACGGTAGGGACCTACGAGCAGTACTTC; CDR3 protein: CASSVDTVGTYEQYF
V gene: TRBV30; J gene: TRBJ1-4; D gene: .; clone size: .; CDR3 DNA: TGTGCCTGGAGTGTACGTGGGGGTGGTGAAAAACTGTTTTTT; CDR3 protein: CAWSVRGGGEKLFF
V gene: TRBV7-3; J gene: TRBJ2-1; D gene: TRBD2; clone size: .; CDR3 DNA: TGTGCCAGCATTCTACGGGAATATCTATGGGGCGGGAGTGACAATGAGCAGTTCTTC; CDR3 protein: CASILREYLWGGSDNEQFF
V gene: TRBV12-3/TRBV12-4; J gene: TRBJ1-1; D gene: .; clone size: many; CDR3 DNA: TGTGCCAGCAGTCTACAGGGAACTGAAGCTTTCTTT; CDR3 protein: CASSLQGTEAFF
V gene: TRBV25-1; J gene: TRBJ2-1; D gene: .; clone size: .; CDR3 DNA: TGTGCCAGCAGTTATGGGTATGAGCAGTTCTTC; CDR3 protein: CASSYGYEQFF